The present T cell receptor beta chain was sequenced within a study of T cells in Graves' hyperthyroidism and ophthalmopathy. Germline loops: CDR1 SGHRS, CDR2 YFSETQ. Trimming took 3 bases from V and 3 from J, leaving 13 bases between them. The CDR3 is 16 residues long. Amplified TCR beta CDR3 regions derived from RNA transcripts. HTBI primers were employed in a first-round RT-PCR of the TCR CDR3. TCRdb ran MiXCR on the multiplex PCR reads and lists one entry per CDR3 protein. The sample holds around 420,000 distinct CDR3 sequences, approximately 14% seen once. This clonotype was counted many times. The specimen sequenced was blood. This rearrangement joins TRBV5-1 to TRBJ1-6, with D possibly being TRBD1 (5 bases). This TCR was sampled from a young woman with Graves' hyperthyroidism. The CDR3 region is CASSSSGGNYNSPLHF. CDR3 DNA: TGCGCCAGCAGCTCATCCGGGGGGAACTATAATTCACCCCTCCACTTT.